This T cell receptor (beta chain) came from a study of shared clonotypes between healthy human individuals. Samples underwent the assay at deep level. The assay was immunoSEQ multiplex PCR, and TCRdb's table has in-frame clones only and misses some. Of about 2.1 million clones listed, roughly 95% are singletons. This clone is a singleton in its sample. Naive CD8 cells were CD45RO-negative, positively selected for CCR7, excluding terminally differentiated effector memory CD45RA+ cells. CDR1 is SGHNT, CDR2 YYREEE, per germline (reference sequence). This CDR3 has 16 amino acids. V lost 6 bases and J 0 bases, leaving 17 bases between the germline ends.

Sequencing was performed on naive CD8+ T cells from PBMCs. V usage is TRBV5-4 and J usage is TRBJ2-3; a possible D gene is TRBD1 (5 bases). The sequence came from a man between 18 and 29 years old in good health. Some clones in this sample may be carry-over from other donors' samples. The CDR3 DNA reads as TGTGCCAGCACAGAATCAGGGCCCCCTAGCACAGATACGCAGTATTTT. Encoded protein: CASTESGPPSTDTQYF.